The T cell receptor (beta chain) under discussion was sequenced for a study of blood T cell repertoires in COVID-19. Study details: The United States, Italy and Spain were the sources of the acute and convalescent COVID-19 samples.

The ends lost 2 bases at V and 3 bases at J; junction bases unmatched: 5. This CDR3 spans 15 amino acids. The germline CDR1 and CDR2 sequences are ENHRY and SYGVKD. Original methodology: Estimated nucleated cell counts came from reference gene primer amplification. Sequencing was performed with immunoSEQ multiplex PCR; in TCRdb, only in-frame clones are kept and a portion is missing. V and J calls and clone size are copied from that table; D and trimming were computed from the DNA. The sample includes approximately 230,000 clones, about 86% of them seen just once. The chain employs TRBV10-3 and TRBJ2-7, with 9 bases matching TRBD1. The TCR comes from a man aged 80 or over with acute or convalescent COVID-19. Sequencing was done on a sample of peripheral blood. The chain's CDR3 is CAISEQGQGIYEQYF. The CDR3 nucleotides are TGTGCCATCAGTGAGCAGGGACAGGGTATCTACGAGCAGTACTTC.